The clone carrying this T cell receptor beta chain was picked up one time. This specimen belongs to a study of T cell changes during pregnancy in multiple sclerosis. The germline V gene encodes CDR1 MNHNS and CDR2 SASEGT. With V trimmed by 6 bases and J by 3 bases, 8 bases remained unmatched. CDR3 length: 15 amino acids. The repertoire was sequenced with immunoSEQ multiplex PCR; TCRdb's copy has only in-frame clones and lacks some. The sample yields about 69,000 clones, 91% seen once. This receptor was taken from a female donor in good health, enrolled as a control in a pregnancy study. This rearrangement joins TRBV6-1 to TRBJ1-2; 9 nucleotides agree with TRBD1. This specimen was CD4+ T cells from peripheral blood mononuclear cells, taken in the third trimester of pregnancy. The CDR3 DNA sequence: TGTGCCAGCAGCTCCAGGACAGGGGTGGACTATGGCTACACCTTC. Protein sequence: CASSSRTGVDYGYTF.